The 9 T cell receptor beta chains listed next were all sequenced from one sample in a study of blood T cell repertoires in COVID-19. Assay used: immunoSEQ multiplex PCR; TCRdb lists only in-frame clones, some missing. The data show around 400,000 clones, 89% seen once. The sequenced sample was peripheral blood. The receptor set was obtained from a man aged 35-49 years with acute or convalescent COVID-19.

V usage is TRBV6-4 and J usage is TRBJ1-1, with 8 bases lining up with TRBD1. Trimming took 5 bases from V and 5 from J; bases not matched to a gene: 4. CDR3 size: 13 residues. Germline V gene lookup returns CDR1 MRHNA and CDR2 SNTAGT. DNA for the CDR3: TGTGCCAGCAGTTACAGGGGGGGAACTGAAGCTTTCTTT. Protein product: CASSYRGGTEAFF.

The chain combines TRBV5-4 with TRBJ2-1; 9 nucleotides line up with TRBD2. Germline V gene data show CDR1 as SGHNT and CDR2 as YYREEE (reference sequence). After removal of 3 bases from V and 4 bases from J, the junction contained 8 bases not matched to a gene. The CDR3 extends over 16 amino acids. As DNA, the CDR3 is TGTGCCAGCAGCTCATTGGCGGGGGGGCTTTACAATGAGCAGTTCTTC. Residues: CASSSLAGGLYNEQFF.

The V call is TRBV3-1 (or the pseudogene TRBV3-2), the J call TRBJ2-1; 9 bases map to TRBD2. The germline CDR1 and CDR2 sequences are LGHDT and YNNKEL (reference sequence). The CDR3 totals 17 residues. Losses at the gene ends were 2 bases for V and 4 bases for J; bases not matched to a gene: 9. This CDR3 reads CASSQFPAGGPYNEQFF. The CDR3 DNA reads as TGTGCCAGCAGCCAATTTCCAGCGGGGGGCCCTTACAATGAGCAGTTCTTC.

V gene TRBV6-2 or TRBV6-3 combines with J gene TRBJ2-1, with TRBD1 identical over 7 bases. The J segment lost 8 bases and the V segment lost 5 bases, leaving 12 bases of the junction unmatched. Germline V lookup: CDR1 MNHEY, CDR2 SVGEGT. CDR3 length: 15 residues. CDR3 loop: CASSTGTAGYDEQFF. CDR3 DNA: TGTGCCAGCAGTACCGGGACAGCTGGGTATGATGAGCAGTTCTTC.

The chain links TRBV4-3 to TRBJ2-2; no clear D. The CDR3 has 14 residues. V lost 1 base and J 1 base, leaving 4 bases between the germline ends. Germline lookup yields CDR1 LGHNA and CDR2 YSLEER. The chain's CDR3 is CASSQARNTGELFF. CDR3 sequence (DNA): TGCGCCAGCAGCCAAGCCAGGAACACCGGGGAGCTGTTTTTT.

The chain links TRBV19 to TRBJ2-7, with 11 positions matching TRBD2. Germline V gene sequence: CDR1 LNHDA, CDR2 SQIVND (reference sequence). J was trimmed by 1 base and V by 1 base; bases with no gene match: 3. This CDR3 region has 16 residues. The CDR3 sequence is CASSIVGTSGSYEQYF. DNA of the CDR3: TGTGCCAGTAGTATAGTAGGGACTAGCGGTTCCTACGAGCAGTACTTC.

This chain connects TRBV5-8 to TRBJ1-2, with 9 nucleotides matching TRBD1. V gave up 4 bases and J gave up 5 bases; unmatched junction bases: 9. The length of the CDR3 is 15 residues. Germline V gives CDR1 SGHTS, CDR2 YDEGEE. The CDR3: CASSTTGTGWYGYTF. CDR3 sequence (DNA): TGTGCCAGCAGCACAACCGGGACAGGGTGGTATGGCTACACCTTC.

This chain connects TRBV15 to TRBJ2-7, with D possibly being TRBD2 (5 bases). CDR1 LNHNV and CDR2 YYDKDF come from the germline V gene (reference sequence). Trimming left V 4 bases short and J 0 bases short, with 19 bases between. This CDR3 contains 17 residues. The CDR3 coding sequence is TGTGCCACCAGCACGAGTAGCGCGGTCCCACTCTCCTACGAGCAGTACTTC. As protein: CATSTSSAVPLSYEQYF.

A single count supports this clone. The chain's CDR3 is CASSSLGTGLKNTGELFF. CDR3 DNA: TGTGCCAGCAGCTCCCTTGGGACAGGGCTCAAAAACACCGGGGAGCTGTTTTTT. The chain combines TRBV5-6 with TRBJ2-2; 9 bases map to TRBD1. This CDR3 has 18 residues. In germline, CDR1 is SGHDT, CDR2 YYEEEE. Trimming took 3 bases from V and 2 from J; bases not matched to a gene: 11.